The present T cell receptor beta chain was sequenced within a study of identical twins. Regarding the study as a whole: In drawing conclusions, the study used cross-sectional statistical analysis and did not follow the same donors. Out-of-frame alpha sequences that twins shared showed excess low generation probability.

Unique molecular identifiers were present on cDNA, and template switching added a universal primer site. TCRdb redid the calling of the 5' RACE reads with MiXCR, one entry per CDR3 protein. The sample gives 460,000 or so distinct CDR3 sequences, about 14% of which show up once; about 0.52% is in the top ten. The CDR3 spans 12 residues. Trimming took 2 bases from V and 2 from J, leaving 4 bases between them. Per germline, CDR1 MGHRA and CDR2 YSYEKL. This clonotype came up a few times. Its antigen is unidentified. Healthy Caucasian individuals made up all the donors. The sample was also linked to a second study, of yellow fever vaccine responses in identical twins.

The sequencing input was CD4+ T cells sorted from blood. The chain joins TRBV4-1 to TRBJ2-7, with unresolved D. This receptor was taken from a woman aged 18-30 years in good health. The chain's CDR3 is CASSQPAYEQYF. The CDR3 DNA follows: TGCGCCAGCAGCCAACCCGCCTACGAGCAGTACTTC.